Each of the 26 T cell receptor beta chains below was sequenced from the same sample in a study of cytomegalovirus exposure and HLA in healthy donors. Measured with immunoSEQ multiplex PCR; TCRdb has only the in-frame clones, and not every one. Of under 300,000 clones in the sample, roughly 90% were seen once. Sample: PBMCs. The source is a woman between 18 and 30 years old in good health and CMV-seronegative.

The genes are TRBV4-1 and TRBJ2-7; 9 bases line up with TRBD1. V lost 1 base and J lost 5; bases outside the gene matches: 9. Germline CDR1 and CDR2: MGHRA and YSYEKL. The CDR3 runs to 16 residues. CDR3 in DNA: TGCGCCAGCAGCCAAGCCGGAACAGGGGGCATGGACGAGCAGTACTTC. It codes for CASSQAGTGGMDEQYF.

The chain links TRBV5-1 to TRBJ2-2; 7 bases align to TRBD1. Germline V gene lookup returns CDR1 SGHRS and CDR2 YFSETQ. V was pared by 2 bases and J by 4 bases, with 11 bases of the junction left unmatched. The CDR3 is 17 amino acids. This chain's CDR3 is CASSLTTGPAGTGELFF. The CDR3 nucleotides are TGCGCCAGCAGCTTAACGACAGGGCCCGCGGGCACCGGGGAGCTGTTTTTT.

This clone was detected once. The chain is built from TRBV6-1 and TRBJ1-1, with D possibly matching TRBD1 (5 bases). Trimming pared 3 bases from V and 4 bases from J, leaving 9 bases between. The CDR3 has 13 amino acids. Germline loops: CDR1 MNHNS, CDR2 SASEGT. The CDR3 sequence is CASSDRDSTEAFF. DNA of the CDR3: TGTGCCAGCAGTGACAGGGATTCCACTGAAGCTTTCTTT.

This rearrangement joins TRBV7-2 to TRBJ2-1; tentative D call: TRBD1 (6 bases). Trimming shortened V by 5 bases and J by 6 bases, and 11 bases separated the two germline ends. Per the germline V gene, CDR1 is SGHTA and CDR2 is FQGNSA. The CDR3 loop spans 13 amino acids. The CDR3 reads CASSPARGNEQFF. CDR3 DNA: TGTGCCAGCAGCCCAGCCAGGGGCAATGAGCAGTTCTTC.

The J gene is TRBJ2-7, the V gene TRBV11-2, with D maybe TRBD2 (5 bases). From germline, CDR1 is SGHAT and CDR2 FQNNGV. Trimming took 4 bases from V and 6 from J, leaving 13 bases between them. The CDR3 has 13 residues. In DNA, the CDR3 is TGTGCCAGCAGCTCTGGACTGGGTTCCGAGCAGTACTTC. This codes for CASSSGLGSEQYF.

In regard to this clone: Other DNA sequences from this sample encode an identical CDR3 as well. J is TRBJ2-3 and V is TRBV5-1; D possibly corresponds to TRBD1 (6 bases). Trimming pared 0 bases from V and 1 base from J, leaving 9 bases between. From germline, CDR1 is SGHRS and CDR2 YFSETQ. The CDR3 extends over 15 amino acids. CDR3 protein: CASSLDRVGTDTQYF. The DNA for the CDR3 is TGCGCCAGCAGCTTGGACAGGGTTGGCACAGATACGCAGTATTTT.

The chain carries TRBV7-9 and TRBJ1-1; D possibly corresponds to TRBD1 (5 bases). This CDR3 comprises 14 residues. The V end lost 5 bases, the J end lost 1 base, and 11 bases lay between the germline ends. Per the germline V gene, CDR1 is SEHNR and CDR2 is FQNEAQ (reference sequence). The CDR3 is CASSPDKQNTEAFF. Here the CDR3 DNA reads TGTGCCAGCAGCCCGGACAAGCAGAACACTGAAGCTTTCTTT.

The chain links TRBV6-1 to TRBJ2-1; maybe TRBD2 (6 bases). This CDR3 has 15 amino acids. The V gene's germline CDR1 is MNHNS and CDR2 SASEGT. The V end was cut by 2 bases, the J end by 2 bases, with 10 bases between. CDR3 sequence (DNA): TGTGCCAGCAGTGAATACGGGGGAACCTACAATGAGCAGTTCTTC. Its protein is CASSEYGGTYNEQFF.

This chain uses TRBV10-3 with TRBJ1-1; 7 bases are a match to TRBD1. Germline V gives CDR1 ENHRY, CDR2 SYGVKD. After removal of 9 bases from V and 3 bases from J, the junction contained 4 bases not matched to a gene. The CDR3 has 12 residues. The CDR3 sequence is CAMGTGDTEAFF. DNA for the CDR3: TGTGCCATGGGAACAGGGGACACTGAAGCTTTCTTT.

Concerning this clone: Other DNA sequences in this specimen translate into the identical CDR3. The chain has TRBV4-3 and TRBJ1-3; D is undetermined. The CDR3 sequence is 15 residues long. Trimming cost V 0 bases and J 0 bases, with 6 bases left between them. Germline V gives CDR1 LGHNA, CDR2 YSLEER. In DNA, the CDR3 is TGCGCCAGCAGCCAAGATAGAAGCTCTGGAAACACCATATATTTT. The encoded protein is CASSQDRSSGNTIYF.

The chain combines TRBV28 with TRBJ2-1, with D tentatively TRBD1 (6 bases). The CDR3 runs to 16 residues. The germline V and J ends were trimmed by 4 bases and 3 bases, with 16 bases remaining between them. CDR1 is MDHEN and CDR2 is SYDVKM in the germline V gene. The CDR3 bases are TGTGCCAGCAGTTCTCCCCCCGGGACAAACTACAATGAGCAGTTCTTC. It is translated as CASSSPPGTNYNEQFF.

As for this clone: Other DNA sequences in this specimen translate into the identical CDR3. V and J are TRBV7-2 and TRBJ1-6; 9 nucleotides match TRBD1. CDR3 length: 14 residues. V lost 5 bases, J lost 7 bases, and 3 bases stayed unmatched. Germline V gives CDR1 SGHTA, CDR2 FQGNSA. The CDR3 here is CASSPGQGNSPLHF. The CDR3, as DNA: TGTGCCAGCAGCCCAGGACAGGGGAATTCACCCCTCCACTTT.

This clone has more than one count but fewer than ten. The rearrangement joins TRBV6-1 to TRBJ2-2; 9 bases are shared with TRBD1. V was pared by 1 base and J by 5 bases, with 2 bases of the junction left unmatched. CDR1 and CDR2 from the germline V gene are MNHNS and SASEGT. The CDR3 contains 15 residues. The CDR3 nucleotides are TGTGCCAGCAGTGAAGGGACAGGGGTGACCGGGGAGCTGTTTTTT. Translation gives CASSEGTGVTGELFF.

The chain uses TRBV2 and TRBJ1-3, with TRBD1 identical over 7 bases. V gave up 5 bases and J gave up 0 bases; unmatched junction bases: 4. The germline CDR1 and CDR2 sequences are SNHLY and FYNNEI. The CDR3 is 15 residues long. The CDR3 bases are TGTGCCAGCAGTCGGACAGGCCGCTCTGGAAACACCATATATTTT. Protein product: CASSRTGRSGNTIYF.

The chain couples TRBV6-1 to TRBJ2-2, with D maybe TRBD2 (5 bases). Trimming cost V 6 bases and J 7 bases, with 15 bases left between them. Germline CDR1 reads MNHNS; CDR2 reads SASEGT. The CDR3 has 14 residues. The CDR3 DNA reads TGTGCCAGCAGCCAAGTACGGGGAAGCGGGGAGCTGTTTTTT. Translating gives CASSQVRGSGELFF.

This clone appeared once. The V call is TRBV30, the J call TRBJ2-1; D unresolved. Per the germline V gene, CDR1 is GTSNPN and CDR2 is SVGIG (reference sequence). Between the trimmed V and J ends, which lost 1 base and 4 bases, there was a span of 8 bases. CDR3 length equals 13 residues. Here the CDR3 reads CAWSDPQYNEQFF. The CDR3 DNA follows: TGTGCCTGGAGTGACCCCCAGTACAATGAGCAGTTCTTC.

The rearrangement uses TRBV5-4 and TRBJ2-1, with 11 bases fitting TRBD2. V was pared by 2 bases and J by 8 bases, with 6 bases of the junction left unmatched. The germline gives CDR1 SGHNT, CDR2 YYREEE (reference sequence). This CDR3 is 15 amino acids long. The CDR3 loop reads CASSFSGGAGDEQFF. Written as DNA, the CDR3 is TGTGCCAGCAGCTTTAGCGGGGGGGCCGGTGATGAGCAGTTCTTC.

This clone was recorded once. The chain has TRBV28 and TRBJ2-3, with no clear D. Germline assignment: CDR1 MDHEN and CDR2 SYDVKM. The CDR3 is made up of 16 amino acids. Trimming removed 5 bases at V and 8 bases at J, with 23 bases between. The CDR3 DNA sequence: TGTGCCAGCAGTCCACGACTCCTTCCCTTAACGGGTACGCAGTATTTT. It encodes CASSPRLLPLTGTQYF.

The chain links TRBV27 to TRBJ1-5; D is ambiguous. CDR3 length: 14 amino acids. CDR1 MNHEY and CDR2 SMNVEV come from the germline V gene (reference sequence). Trimming stripped 1 base from V and 1 base from J, with 5 bases between. DNA for the CDR3: TGTGCCAGCAGTTTATTGGGCAGCAATCAGCCCCAGCATTTT. Translation: CASSLLGSNQPQHF.

This chain links TRBV7-9 with TRBJ2-3; 10 bases agree with TRBD2. The CDR3 sequence is 16 residues long. With 3 bases clipped from V and 2 bases from J, the junction kept 5 bases outside the gene matches. Per the germline V gene, CDR1 is SEHNR and CDR2 is FQNEAQ (reference sequence). CDR3 coding DNA: TGTGCCAGCAGCTTGGAGCTAGCGGGGGTCACAGATACGCAGTATTTT. Protein: CASSLELAGVTDTQYF.

The genes are TRBV7-6 and TRBJ1-1; the D gene is possibly TRBD1 (6 bases). From germline, CDR1 is SGHVS and CDR2 FNYEAQ. The CDR3 is 13 residues long. Trimming removed 4 bases at V and 5 bases at J, with 11 bases between. CDR3 amino acids: CASSSDSLTEAFF. Here the CDR3 DNA reads TGTGCCAGCAGCTCGGACAGCCTGACTGAAGCTTTCTTT.

The chain recombines TRBV2 with TRBJ1-5; no clear D gene. V lost 7 bases and J lost 1, with 8 bases in between. Germline loops: CDR1 SNHLY, CDR2 FYNNEI. CDR3 size: 13 residues. As DNA, the CDR3 is TGTGCCAGCAAGAGGAACAGCAATCAGCCCCAGCATTTT. This translates into CASKRNSNQPQHF.

The CDR3 DNA is TGCGCCAGCAGCCTTTTCCGGGGACTATACACAGATACGCAGTATTTT. Its protein is CASSLFRGLYTDTQYF. The chain has TRBV4-1 and TRBJ2-3; 7 bases match TRBD2. The germline CDR1 and CDR2 sequences are MGHRA and YSYEKL. The CDR3 contains 16 residues. The V and J ends lost 4 bases and 2 bases, in that order; junction bases with no gene match: 9.

This clone has only a few counts. The chain combines TRBV6-5 with TRBJ1-2, with D possibly being TRBD1 (6 bases). V lost 5 bases, J lost 4 bases, and 14 bases lay in between. The CDR3 is 14 amino acids. The germline V gene encodes CDR1 MNHEY and CDR2 SVGAGI. The CDR3 is CASSGQSTFYGYTF. The CDR3 DNA reads as TGTGCCAGCAGTGGACAGAGTACTTTCTATGGCTACACCTTC.

The chain combines TRBV28 with TRBJ1-2; D not certain. V dropped 3 bases and J dropped 7 bases, with 6 bases sitting between them. The CDR3 is 11 residues long. CDR1 is MDHEN and CDR2 is SYDVKM in the germline V gene. CDR3: CASSFEVGYTF. The CDR3 nucleotides are TGTGCCAGCAGTTTCGAGGTTGGCTACACCTTC.

The CDR3, as DNA: TGTGCCAGCAGCTTGTTGCAGTCATCCCTCGCGCGGGGCTACACCTTC. As protein: CASSLLQSSLARGYTF. V and J are TRBV5-4 and TRBJ1-2; D is uncertain. The CDR3 covers 16 residues. The ends were cut back, 1 base at V and 8 bases at J, with 21 bases in the middle. Per the germline V gene, CDR1 is SGHNT and CDR2 is YYREEE (reference sequence).